One sample yielded the 25 T cell receptor beta chains listed below, sequenced in a study of blood T cell repertoires in COVID-19. Clones were read by immunoSEQ multiplex PCR, and TCRdb kept only the in-frame ones, dropping some. The table shows roughly 400,000 clones, with less than 95% occurring only once. Specimen: PBMCs or T cells enriched from blood (not recorded which). These receptors were taken from a man younger than 35 who had recovered from COVID-19.

In nucleotides, the CDR3 is TGTGCCAGCAGTATGACTAGCGGGGGGGCGGATACGCAGTATTTT. It codes for CASSMTSGGADTQYF. The chain combines TRBV6-5 with TRBJ2-3; TRBD2 aligns across 14 bases. The CDR3 is 15 residues long. Germline V CDR1 and CDR2: MNHEY, SVGAGI. V trimming: 5 bases; J trimming: 6 bases; junction bases outside the gene matches: 4.

The chain carries TRBV27 and TRBJ2-4; tentative D call: TRBD1 (6 bases). The CDR3 contains 14 residues. Trimming stripped 4 bases from V and 6 bases from J, with 13 bases between. Germline V lookup: CDR1 MNHEY, CDR2 SMNVEV (reference sequence). The CDR3 DNA reads TGTGCCAGCAGTTCCCCAGGGGCCCTAAACATTCAGTACTTC. This translates into CASSSPGALNIQYF.

The chain carries TRBV14 and TRBJ1-6; maybe TRBD1 (5 bases). In germline, CDR1 is SGHDN, CDR2 FVKESK. This CDR3 comprises 14 residues. Between the trimmed V and J ends, which lost 5 bases and 6 bases, there was a span of 11 bases. The CDR3 spells CASSIGVGNSPLHF. In DNA form, the CDR3 reads TGTGCCAGCAGCATAGGGGTAGGTAATTCACCCCTCCACTTT.

Only one count was recorded for this clone. This chain uses TRBV12-3 or TRBV12-4 with TRBJ2-5, with a weak D call TRBD1 (5 bases). This CDR3 is built from 13 residues. V was clipped by 3 bases and J by 5 bases, with 10 bases between them. CDR3 amino acids: CASSLGPLETQYF. CDR3 sequence (DNA): TGTGCCAGCAGTTTGGGGCCCTTGGAGACCCAGTACTTC.

This clone has a count of ten or more. The DNA of the CDR3 is TGTGCCAGCAGTGAAGAGGTAACCGGGGAGCTGTTTTTT. Its protein is CASSEEVTGELFF. This chain links TRBV6-4 with TRBJ2-2, with D uncertain. CDR1 and CDR2 from the germline V gene are MRHNA and SNTAGT. The CDR3 sequence is 13 residues long. V lost 3 bases, J lost 5 bases, and 7 bases lay in between.

For this clone: Different DNA sequences within this sample yield the same CDR3. V is TRBV5-4 and J is TRBJ2-7; 10 nucleotides agree with TRBD2. J was trimmed by 2 bases and V by 0 bases; bases with no gene match: 2. This CDR3 has 15 amino acids. Germline lookup yields CDR1 SGHNT and CDR2 YYREEE (reference sequence). CDR3 region: CASSLASGGTYEQYF. CDR3 DNA sequence: TGTGCCAGCAGCTTGGCTAGCGGGGGAACCTACGAGCAGTACTTC.

The chain recombines TRBV21-1 with TRBJ1-2. TRBV21-1 is classified as a pseudogene. This CDR3 has 15 residues. CDR3 sequence reads: CASTPRGSPNYGYTF. Here the CDR3 DNA reads TGTGCCAGCACCCCTCGGGGTTCTCCTAACTATGGCTACACCTTC.

The rearrangement links TRBV3-1 (or the pseudogene TRBV3-2) to TRBJ1-1; D remains ambiguous. Germline V gene data show CDR1 as LGHDT and CDR2 as YNNKEL (reference sequence). CDR3 length equals 17 residues. V lost 1 base and J 4 bases, leaving 19 bases between the germline ends. Here the CDR3 DNA reads TGTGCCAGCAGCCAAGTTGGCGCAGTAACGGGTAGCACTGAAGCTTTCTTT. It translates to CASSQVGAVTGSTEAFF.

The chain joins TRBV27 to TRBJ1-6; TRBD1 is a possible D gene (5 bases). Trimming cost V 2 bases and J 8 bases, with 25 bases left between them. This CDR3 has 19 residues. Germline loops: CDR1 MNHEY, CDR2 SMNVEV (reference sequence). The CDR3: CASSLGKGRRSSLDSPLHF. DNA of the CDR3: TGTGCCAGCAGTTTAGGTAAGGGGCGCCGATCGAGCCTCGATTCACCCCTCCACTTT.

V is TRBV28 and J is TRBJ2-2; TRBD1 is a possible D gene (5 bases). The CDR3 runs to 15 residues. V shed 3 bases and J shed 7 bases, with 15 bases lying between them. In germline, CDR1 is MDHEN, CDR2 SYDVKM. The CDR3 region has the DNA TGTGCCAGCAGTTTTTTGGGGCAAAGGAACGGGGAGCTGTTTTTT. It encodes CASSFLGQRNGELFF.

The chain links TRBV3-1 (or the pseudogene TRBV3-2) to TRBJ2-1, with a weak D call TRBD2 (6 bases). The germline V gene has CDR1 LGHDT and CDR2 YNNKEL (reference sequence). The CDR3 length is 14 residues. V lost 1 base to trimming and J lost 10 bases, with 14 bases between them. Here the CDR3 reads CASSQGRLDWEQFF. CDR3 coding DNA: TGTGCCAGCAGCCAAGGTAGACTAGACTGGGAGCAGTTCTTC.

The gene calls are TRBV6-6 and TRBJ1-3; D might be TRBD1 (5 bases). The CDR3 has 12 amino acids. V shed 6 bases and J shed 6 bases, with 9 bases lying between them. Germline V gene data show CDR1 as MNHNY and CDR2 as SVGAGI (reference sequence). CDR3 loop: CASRSRENTIYF. The CDR3, as DNA: TGTGCCAGCAGGAGCAGGGAAAACACCATATATTTT.

The V gene is TRBV5-6, the J gene TRBJ2-7, with 9 bases matching TRBD2. CDR3 length: 14 residues. Per germline, CDR1 SGHDT and CDR2 YYEEEE. V lost 4 bases and J lost 5; bases outside the gene matches: 7. The CDR3 DNA reads as TGTGCCAGCAGCCCGGGACTAGCCCACCACGAGCAGTACTTC. Encoded protein: CASSPGLAHHEQYF.

The chain links TRBV27 to TRBJ1-2; 9 bases agree with TRBD1. CDR3 length equals 14 residues. CDR1 and CDR2 from the germline V gene are MNHEY and SMNVEV (reference sequence). The V and J ends lost 9 bases and 8 bases, in that order; junction bases with no gene match: 13. The DNA for the CDR3 is TGTGCCAGAGAGAACCGGGACAGGGACTCAGGCTACACCTTC. Its translation: CARENRDRDSGYTF.

This chain connects TRBV9 to TRBJ1-6, with D possibly TRBD1 on 6 matching bases. The CDR3 loop spans 14 amino acids. Trimming stripped 5 bases from V and 10 bases from J, with 16 bases between. From germline, CDR1 is SGDLS and CDR2 YYNGEE. This chain's CDR3 is CASSRDTKGSPLHF. DNA of the CDR3: TGTGCCAGCAGTCGGGACACCAAAGGGTCACCCCTCCACTTT.

The J gene is TRBJ2-5, the V gene TRBV7-3, with D perhaps matching TRBD2 (7 bases). Trimming removed 5 bases from V and 3 bases from J, with 19 bases in between. Germline loops: CDR1 SGHTA, CDR2 FQGTGA. The CDR3 consists of 16 residues. CDR3 sequence: CASSTFEGGRKETQYF. In DNA, the CDR3 is TGTGCCAGCAGCACCTTTGAGGGGGGGCGGAAAGAGACCCAGTACTTC.

The chain has TRBV9 and TRBJ1-2; no clear D. The CDR3 has 13 amino acids. Germline values: CDR1 SGDLS, CDR2 YYNGEE. Deletions cut 4 bases from V and 5 bases from J, with 12 bases between. CDR3 nucleotide sequence: TGTGCCAGCAGCCCCCCCCACGGTTATGGCTACACCTTC. Amino acids: CASSPPHGYGYTF.

The CDR3 loop is CASSTRLAGPYNEQFF. CDR3 coding DNA: TGTGCCAGCAGCACCCGACTAGCGGGACCATACAATGAGCAGTTCTTC. The rearrangement joins TRBV7-2 to TRBJ2-1; 11 bases line up with TRBD2. Trimming at V came to 5 bases and at J to 4 bases, leaving 7 bases not matched to a gene. CDR1 and CDR2 (germline): SGHTA, FQGNSA. This CDR3 region has 16 residues.

The chain carries TRBV11-2 and TRBJ2-3; maybe TRBD1 (5 bases). The CDR3 length is 17 residues. The germline V and J ends were trimmed by 5 bases and 2 bases, with 20 bases remaining between them. Germline V gene data show CDR1 as SGHAT and CDR2 as FQNNGV. CDR3 sequence: CASSPRWGSLITDTQYF. The CDR3 DNA is TGTGCCAGCAGCCCAAGGTGGGGCTCTCTCATCACAGATACGCAGTATTTT.

This clone was counted once. The J gene is TRBJ1-1, the V gene TRBV6-5; D is unresolved. The CDR3 has 13 amino acids. V shed 8 bases and J shed 4 bases, with 14 bases lying between them. Germline V CDR1 and CDR2: MNHEY, SVGAGI. The CDR3, as DNA: TGTGCCAGCCGCGACACCGTAGGCACTGAAGCTTTCTTT. Protein: CASRDTVGTEAFF.

The chain is built from TRBV3-1 (or the pseudogene TRBV3-2) and TRBJ2-1, with D possibly matching TRBD2 (6 bases). The V gene lost 4 bases and the J gene lost 6 bases, with 19 bases spanning the gap. Per the germline V gene, CDR1 is LGHDT and CDR2 is YNNKEL (reference sequence). This CDR3 region has 16 residues. Here the CDR3 DNA reads TGTGCCAGCAGCCGGATAGGCGGAGGGATCCCCAATGAGCAGTTCTTC. Amino acids: CASSRIGGGIPNEQFF.

In regard to this clone: Other DNA sequences of this sample code for an identical CDR3. The chain is built from TRBV5-1 and TRBJ2-2; D is ambiguous. Germline V lookup: CDR1 SGHRS, CDR2 YFSETQ. V dropped 1 base and J dropped 0 bases, with 4 bases sitting between them. This CDR3 spans 14 amino acids. CDR3 region: CASSLTANTGELFF. The CDR3, as DNA: TGCGCCAGCAGCTTGACTGCGAACACCGGGGAGCTGTTTTTT.

The chain is built from TRBV5-6 and TRBJ1-1, with 7 bases identical to TRBD1. The junction had 8 bases not matched to a gene; V was cut back by 6 bases and J by 6 bases. Germline-derived CDR1 and CDR2 are SGHDT and YYEEEE. The CDR3 is made up of 13 amino acids. The CDR3 sequence is CASTTGTAAEAFF. The CDR3 DNA is TGTGCCAGCACCACAGGGACAGCCGCTGAAGCTTTCTTT.

The V and J genes are TRBV7-9 and TRBJ1-4; a weak D match, TRBD1 (6 bases). V gave up 0 bases and J gave up 1 base, with 12 bases separating them. CDR3 length: 17 residues. CDR1 is SEHNR, CDR2 FQNEAQ, per germline (reference sequence). The CDR3, as DNA: TGTGCCAGCAGCTTAGCCAGGGGCGCTGGAACTAATGAAAAACTGTTTTTT. Encoded protein: CASSLARGAGTNEKLFF.

The rearrangement uses TRBV6-5 and TRBJ2-7, with D perhaps TRBD1 (6 bases). The CDR3 is 12 residues long. Trimming cost V 6 bases and J 9 bases, with 15 bases left between them. Germline V CDR1 and CDR2: MNHEY, SVGAGI. The CDR3 loop reads CASSPDRIGQYF. The CDR3 nucleotides read TGTGCCAGCAGCCCAGACAGGATAGGGCAGTACTTC.